Below, 23 T cell receptor beta chains from the same sample are listed, as sequenced in a study of response to subunit inactivated influenza vaccine. From the RT-PCR reads, TCRdb called clonotypes with MiXCR, one entry per CDR3 protein. This sample yields roughly 160,000 distinct CDR3 sequences, of which around 9.9% are seen a single time; about an eighth belongs to the top ten. This sample comprised non-naive T cells sorted from PBMCs, obtained 40 to 50 days after vaccination. The receptors derive from a man aged 50-59 years who received an inactivated influenza vaccine.

This clonotype was observed many times. The rearrangement links TRBV5-1 to TRBJ1-4; tentative D call: TRBD1 (5 bases). The CDR3 runs 17 residues. V was shortened by 4 bases and J by 0 bases, with 16 bases between the two germline ends. Germline V lookup: CDR1 SGHRS, CDR2 YFSETQ. CDR3 region: CASSPGTDFTTNEKLFF. Written as DNA, the CDR3 is TGCGCCAGCAGCCCCGGGACGGACTTTACAACTAATGAAAAACTGTTTTTT. Together with reference TRBV5-1 and TRBJ1-4, the CDR3 gives the full variable domain: KAGVTQTPRYLIKTRGQQVTLSCSPISGHRSVSWYQQTPGQGLQFLFEYFSETQRNKGNFPGRFSGRQFSNSRSEMNVSTLELGDSALYLCASSPGTDFTTNEKLFFGSGTQLSVL.

This clonotype showed up many times. The V gene is TRBV20-1, the J gene TRBJ2-1, with D possibly TRBD2 on 6 matching bases. The CDR3 sequence is 14 residues long. The V gene's germline CDR1 is DFQATT and CDR2 SNEGSKA (reference sequence). V lost 5 bases and J lost 5, with 16 bases in between. CDR3: CSAFSGTRNNEQFF. CDR3 coding DNA: TGCAGTGCTTTTTCCGGGACTCGCAACAATGAGCAGTTCTTC.

This clonotype was recorded many times. The chain uses TRBV6-2 or TRBV6-3 and TRBJ1-1, with D tentatively TRBD1 (5 bases). The CDR3 is 12 residues long. V was clipped by 6 bases and J by 4 bases, with 9 bases between them. Germline V gives CDR1 MNHEY, CDR2 SVGEGT. CDR3 protein: CASSWRGTEAFF. CDR3 sequence (DNA): TGTGCCAGCAGCTGGAGGGGCACTGAAGCTTTCTTT.

This clonotype was picked up a small number of times. This chain connects TRBV5-1 to TRBJ2-7; D is uncertain. V was shortened by 0 bases and J by 5 bases, with 9 bases between the two germline ends. The CDR3 extends over 13 amino acids. Germline values: CDR1 SGHRS, CDR2 YFSETQ. The CDR3 loop is CASSLGSANEQYF. In DNA, the CDR3 is TGCGCCAGCAGCTTGGGATCGGCAAACGAGCAGTACTTC.

This clonotype was counted at least ten times. The CDR3 sequence: CASSQGVGSLSPLHF. The DNA for the CDR3 is TGCGCCAGCAGCCAAGGTGTAGGGTCTCTTTCACCCCTCCACTTT. V gene TRBV4-1 combines with J gene TRBJ1-6; no reliable D call. This CDR3 is built from 15 residues. V lost 1 base and J lost 9, with 13 bases in between. From germline, CDR1 is MGHRA and CDR2 YSYEKL.

This clonotype has a handful of counts. The V gene is TRBV3-1, the J gene TRBJ2-7; D is ambiguous. CDR1 is LGHDT and CDR2 is YNNKEL in the germline V gene (reference sequence). This CDR3 spans 12 amino acids. Trimming removed 1 base at V and 4 bases at J, with 5 bases between. The CDR3 loop is CASSQGLYEQYF. DNA for the CDR3: TGTGCCAGCAGCCAAGGCCTATACGAGCAGTACTTC.

This clonotype was counted many times. The V gene is TRBV7-2, the J gene TRBJ2-1; D may be TRBD1 or TRBD2 (5 bases each). V was clipped by 5 bases and J by 4 bases, with 12 bases between them. This CDR3 has 14 amino acids. The germline gives CDR1 SGHTA, CDR2 FQGNSA. CDR3 bases: TGTGCCAGCAGCAATAGAGGGGTTTACAATGAGCAGTTCTTC. As protein: CASSNRGVYNEQFF.

This clonotype occurred many times. This sequence joins TRBV12-3 or TRBV12-4 and TRBJ1-5, with D perhaps TRBD1 (6 bases). V was pared by 8 bases and J by 3 bases, with 11 bases between. CDR3 length equals 13 residues. The CDR3 DNA is TGTGCCAGCGCTACAGGGAACAATCAGCCCCAGCATTTT. As protein: CASATGNNQPQHF.

This clonotype was seen only a few times. The V call is TRBV20-1, the J call TRBJ2-3, with D tentatively TRBD1 or TRBD2 (7 bases each). CDR1 is DFQATT, CDR2 SNEGSKA, per germline (reference sequence). This CDR3 has 14 amino acids. The V and J ends lost 0 bases and 8 bases respectively, with 15 bases between them. This CDR3 is CSARDQGGHATQYF. Here the CDR3 DNA reads TGCAGTGCTAGAGATCAGGGGGGGCATGCTACGCAGTATTTT.

Ten or more counts support this clonotype. The rearrangement uses TRBV7-9 and TRBJ2-3; TRBD2 matches at 14 bases. The CDR3 totals 16 residues. CDR1 SEHNR and CDR2 FQNEAQ come from the germline V gene (reference sequence). The J segment lost 6 bases and the V segment lost 0 bases, leaving 2 bases of the junction unmatched. The CDR3 sequence: CASSLARTSGGDTQYF. The CDR3 DNA reads as TGTGCCAGCAGCTTAGCCCGGACTAGCGGGGGGGATACGCAGTATTTT.

The V and J genes are TRBV20-1 and TRBJ2-5, with a possible D match to TRBD2 (5 bases). Deletions cut 5 bases from V and 4 bases from J, with 11 bases between. This CDR3 spans 12 amino acids. Germline values: CDR1 DFQATT, CDR2 SNEGSKA (reference sequence). CDR3 sequence reads: CSAAGRAETQYF. The CDR3 nucleotides are TGCAGTGCTGCTGGGCGGGCAGAGACCCAGTACTTC.

This clonotype was seen a handful of times. J is TRBJ1-6 and V is TRBV4-3; maybe TRBD1 (6 bases). This CDR3 is built from 13 residues. Per germline, CDR1 LGHNA and CDR2 YSLEER. V was clipped by 2 bases and J by 8 bases, with 7 bases between them. CDR3 protein: CASSQNRDSPLHF. DNA of the CDR3: TGCGCCAGCAGCCAAAACAGGGATTCACCCCTCCACTTT.

This clonotype appeared a few times. The chain joins TRBV11-2 to TRBJ2-3; 9 nucleotides line up with TRBD1. The V gene's germline CDR1 is SGHAT and CDR2 FQNNGV. This CDR3 contains 16 residues. V gave up 5 bases and J gave up 6 bases; unmatched junction bases: 12. DNA of the CDR3: TGTGCCAGCAGCAGACCGGGACAGGGTGGGTCTGATACGCAGTATTTT. Translating gives CASSRPGQGGSDTQYF.

The sample holds a few counts of this clonotype. The chain uses TRBV19 and TRBJ2-3, with D possibly TRBD2 on 5 matching bases. The CDR3 contains 15 residues. CDR1 is LNHDA and CDR2 is SQIVND in the germline V gene (reference sequence). The V gene lost 6 bases and the J gene lost 1 base, with 14 bases spanning the gap. The CDR3: CASSVASIGTDTQYF. For the CDR3, the DNA is TGTGCCAGTAGCGTAGCGTCGATCGGCACAGATACGCAGTATTTT. Supplemented by reference TRBV19 and TRBJ2-3, the full variable domain reads DGGITQSPKYLFRKEGQNVTLSCEQNLNHDAMYWYRQDPGQGLRLIYYSQIVNDFQKGDIAEGYSVSREKKESFPLTVTSAQKNPTAFYLCASSVASIGTDTQYFGPGTRLTVL.

This clonotype was counted ten times or more. CDR3 nucleotides: TGTGCCATCAGTGAGTCTATATTCAGGTCAGTAGGATCCAACAATGAGCAGTTCTTC. Its translation: CAISESIFRSVGSNNEQFF. The rearrangement uses TRBV10-3 and TRBJ2-1; D gene ambiguous. V lost 0 bases and J 5 bases, leaving 23 bases between the germline ends. Germline CDR1 is ENHRY and CDR2 is SYGVKD. This CDR3 region has 19 residues.

This clonotype was seen only a few times. The chain uses TRBV7-4 and TRBJ2-4, with D hard to call. The length of the CDR3 is 17 residues. The germline V and J ends were trimmed by 0 bases and 0 bases, with 12 bases remaining between them. Germline CDR1 is SGHVT and CDR2 is SQSDAQ. The CDR3 DNA sequence: TGTGCCAGCAGCTTAGCGCGGTCCCCTCTAGCCAAAAACATTCAGTACTTC. Translation: CASSLARSPLAKNIQYF.

The J gene is TRBJ2-3, the V gene TRBV5-1, with TRBD2 identical over 8 bases. This CDR3 is built from 16 residues. The junction had 6 bases not matched to a gene; V was cut back by 3 bases and J by 0 bases. From germline, CDR1 is SGHRS and CDR2 YFSETQ. The CDR3 nucleotides read TGCGCCAGCAGCTCCGGGACTAGGACTAGCACAGATACGCAGTATTTT. This sequence encodes CASSSGTRTSTDTQYF. Complete variable domain (other parts from reference TRBV5-1 and TRBJ2-3): KAGVTQTPRYLIKTRGQQVTLSCSPISGHRSVSWYQQTPGQGLQFLFEYFSETQRNKGNFPGRFSGRQFSNSRSEMNVSTLELGDSALYLCASSSGTRTSTDTQYFGPGTRLTVL.

This clonotype was seen a handful of times. Here the CDR3 reads CSVDRLKGLHEQFF. The CDR3 bases are TGCAGCGTTGACAGGTTAAAGGGTTTGCATGAGCAGTTCTTC. This chain uses TRBV29-1 with TRBJ2-1; D gene uncertain. CDR3 length: 14 amino acids. V was shortened by 3 bases and J by 8 bases, with 17 bases between the two germline ends. Germline CDR1 reads SQVTM; CDR2 reads ANQGSEA.

The CDR3 region is CASSAQRRQVNSPLHF. In DNA form, the CDR3 reads TGTGCCAGCAGTGCTCAACGTCGGCAGGTGAATTCACCCCTCCACTTT. The V call is TRBV6-1, the J call TRBJ1-6, with D hard to call. The CDR3 totals 16 residues. The V and J ends lost 4 bases and 7 bases respectively, with 17 bases between them. Germline V CDR1 and CDR2: MNHNS, SASEGT.

This clonotype was counted between two and nine times. The chain combines TRBV5-1 with TRBJ2-7, with D possibly matching TRBD1 (6 bases). CDR3 length equals 14 residues. Germline V gives CDR1 SGHRS, CDR2 YFSETQ. Trimming removed 0 bases at V and 0 bases at J, with 7 bases between. The CDR3 DNA reads TGCGCCAGCAGCTTGGCGGACAGCTCCTACGAGCAGTACTTC. This sequence encodes CASSLADSSYEQYF. Filled out from reference TRBV5-1 and TRBJ2-7, the complete variable domain reads KAGVTQTPRYLIKTRGQQVTLSCSPISGHRSVSWYQQTPGQGLQFLFEYFSETQRNKGNFPGRFSGRQFSNSRSEMNVSTLELGDSALYLCASSLADSSYEQYFGPGTRLTVT.

This clonotype was seen at least ten times. This sequence joins TRBV7-2 and TRBJ1-5, with a tentative D call TRBD1 (5 bases). The CDR3 loop spans 13 amino acids. CDR1 is SGHTA, CDR2 FQGNSA, per germline. The V and J ends lost 4 bases and 12 bases respectively, with 16 bases between them. Here the CDR3 DNA reads TGTGCCAGCAGCTCCCAGTTAGGGGCGGACCAGCATTTT. Protein sequence: CASSSQLGADQHF.

A few counts support this clonotype. The chain has TRBV7-8 and TRBJ2-7, with 10 bases identical to TRBD2. The germline V gene has CDR1 SGHVS and CDR2 FQNEAQ. Trimming cost V 0 bases and J 0 bases; bases outside gene matches: 5. The CDR3 contains 17 residues. As DNA, the CDR3 is TGTGCCAGCAGCTTAGCGCGTCCTAGCGGGAGCTCCTACGAGCAGTACTTC. It specifies CASSLARPSGSSYEQYF.

The genes are TRBV27 and TRBJ1-1, with D uncertain. V lost 0 bases and J lost 0, with 5 bases in between. Germline V gene data show CDR1 as MNHEY and CDR2 as SMNVEV (reference sequence). The CDR3 has 14 amino acids. As DNA, the CDR3 is TGTGCCAGCAGTTTATCTATTCTGAACACTGAAGCTTTCTTT. Amino acids: CASSLSILNTEAFF.